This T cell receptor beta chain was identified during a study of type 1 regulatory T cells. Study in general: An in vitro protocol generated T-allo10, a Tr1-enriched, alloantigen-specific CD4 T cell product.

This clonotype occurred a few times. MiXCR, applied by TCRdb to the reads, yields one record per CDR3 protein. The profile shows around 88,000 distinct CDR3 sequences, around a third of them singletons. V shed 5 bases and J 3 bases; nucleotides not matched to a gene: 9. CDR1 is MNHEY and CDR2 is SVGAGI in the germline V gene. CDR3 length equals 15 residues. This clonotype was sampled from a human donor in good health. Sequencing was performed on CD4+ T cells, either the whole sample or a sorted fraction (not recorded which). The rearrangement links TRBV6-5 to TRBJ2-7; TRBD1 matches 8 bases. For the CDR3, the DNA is TGTGCCAGCAGTACGCCGGACAGGGCCCTCTACGAGCAGTACTTC. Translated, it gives CASSTPDRALYEQYF.